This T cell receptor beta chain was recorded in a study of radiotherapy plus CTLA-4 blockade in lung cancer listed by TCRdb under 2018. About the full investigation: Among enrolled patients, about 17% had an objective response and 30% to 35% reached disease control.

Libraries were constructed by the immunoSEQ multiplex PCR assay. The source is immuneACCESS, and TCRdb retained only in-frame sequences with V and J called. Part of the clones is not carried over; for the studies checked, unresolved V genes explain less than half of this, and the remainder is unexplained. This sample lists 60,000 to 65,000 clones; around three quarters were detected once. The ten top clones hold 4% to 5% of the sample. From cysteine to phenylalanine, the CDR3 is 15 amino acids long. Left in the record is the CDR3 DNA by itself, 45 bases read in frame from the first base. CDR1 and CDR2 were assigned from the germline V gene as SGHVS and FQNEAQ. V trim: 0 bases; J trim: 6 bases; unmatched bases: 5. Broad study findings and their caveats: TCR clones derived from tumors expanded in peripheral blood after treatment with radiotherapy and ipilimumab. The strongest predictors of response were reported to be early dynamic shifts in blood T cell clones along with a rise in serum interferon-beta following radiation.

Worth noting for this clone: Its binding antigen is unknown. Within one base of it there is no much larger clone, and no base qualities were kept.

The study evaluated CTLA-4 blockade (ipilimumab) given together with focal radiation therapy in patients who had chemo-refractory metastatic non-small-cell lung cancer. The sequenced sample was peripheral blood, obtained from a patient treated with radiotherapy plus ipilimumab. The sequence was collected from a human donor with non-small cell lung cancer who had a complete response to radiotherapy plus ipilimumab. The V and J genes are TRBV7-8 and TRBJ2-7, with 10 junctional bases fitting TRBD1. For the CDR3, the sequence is CASSLASRTGGEQYF. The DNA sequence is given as TGTGCCAGCAGCTTAGCTAGTAGGACAGGGGGCGAGCAGTACTTC.